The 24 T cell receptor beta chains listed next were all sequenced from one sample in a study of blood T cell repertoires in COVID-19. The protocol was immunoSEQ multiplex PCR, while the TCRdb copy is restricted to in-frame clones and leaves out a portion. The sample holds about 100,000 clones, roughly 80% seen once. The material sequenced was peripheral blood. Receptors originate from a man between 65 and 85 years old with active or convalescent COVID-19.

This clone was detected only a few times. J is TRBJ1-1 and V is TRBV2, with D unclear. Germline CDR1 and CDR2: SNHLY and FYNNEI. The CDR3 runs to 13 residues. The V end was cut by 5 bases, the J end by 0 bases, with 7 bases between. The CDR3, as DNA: TGTGCCAGCAGTTTTTACATGAACACTGAAGCTTTCTTT. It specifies CASSFYMNTEAFF.

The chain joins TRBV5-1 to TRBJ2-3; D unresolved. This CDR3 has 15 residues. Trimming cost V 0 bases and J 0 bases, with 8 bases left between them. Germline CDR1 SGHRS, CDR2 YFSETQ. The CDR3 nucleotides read TGCGCCAGCAGCTTGGCCCTTAGTAGCACAGATACGCAGTATTTT. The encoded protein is CASSLALSSTDTQYF.

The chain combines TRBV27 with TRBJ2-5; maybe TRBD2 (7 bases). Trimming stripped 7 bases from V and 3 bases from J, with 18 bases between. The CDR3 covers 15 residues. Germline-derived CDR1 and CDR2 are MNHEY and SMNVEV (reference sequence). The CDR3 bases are TGTGCCAGCAAAAAGCCGGGGGGCCTTGAAGAGACCCAGTACTTC. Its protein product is CASKKPGGLEETQYF.

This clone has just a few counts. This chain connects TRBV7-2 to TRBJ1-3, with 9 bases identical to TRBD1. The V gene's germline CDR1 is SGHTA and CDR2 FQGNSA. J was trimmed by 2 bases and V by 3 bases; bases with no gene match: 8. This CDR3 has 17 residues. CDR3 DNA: TGTGCCAGCAGCTTTTCCGGGACAGGGAGTACTGGAAACACCATATATTTT. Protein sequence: CASSFSGTGSTGNTIYF.

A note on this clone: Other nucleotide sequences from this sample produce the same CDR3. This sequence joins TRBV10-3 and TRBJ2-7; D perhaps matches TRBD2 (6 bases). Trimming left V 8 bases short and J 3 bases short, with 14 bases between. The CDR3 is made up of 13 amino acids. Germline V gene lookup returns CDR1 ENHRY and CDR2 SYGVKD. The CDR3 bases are TGTGCCATCTCCGGGACTGGAGTCTACGAGCAGTACTTC. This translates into CAISGTGVYEQYF.

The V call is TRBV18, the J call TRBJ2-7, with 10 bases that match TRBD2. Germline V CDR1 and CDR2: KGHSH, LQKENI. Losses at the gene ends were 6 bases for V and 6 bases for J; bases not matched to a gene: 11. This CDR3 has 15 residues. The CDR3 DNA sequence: TGTGCCAGCTCCCCGCGGGGACTAGCGACCGGCGAGCAGTACTTC. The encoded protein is CASSPRGLATGEQYF. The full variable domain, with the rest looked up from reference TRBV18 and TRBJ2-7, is NAGVMQNPRHLVRRRGQEARLRCSPMKGHSHVYWYRQLPEEGLKFMVYLQKENIIDESGMPKERFSAEFPKEGPSILRIQQVVRGDSAAYFCASSPRGLATGEQYFGPGTRLTVT.

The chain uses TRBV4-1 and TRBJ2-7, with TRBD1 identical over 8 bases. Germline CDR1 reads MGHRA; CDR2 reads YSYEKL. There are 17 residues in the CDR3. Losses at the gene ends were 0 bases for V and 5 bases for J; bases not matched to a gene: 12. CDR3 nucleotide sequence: TGCGCCAGCAGCCAAGATCGGTCGCGACAGGGGCCCCACGAGCAGTACTTC. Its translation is CASSQDRSRQGPHEQYF.

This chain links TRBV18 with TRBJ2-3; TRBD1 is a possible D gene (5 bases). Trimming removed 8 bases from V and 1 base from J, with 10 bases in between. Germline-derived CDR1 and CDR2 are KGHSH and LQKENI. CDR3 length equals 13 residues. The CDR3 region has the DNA TGTGCCAGCGGGCAAGGGGGCACAGATACGCAGTATTTT. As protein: CASGQGGTDTQYF. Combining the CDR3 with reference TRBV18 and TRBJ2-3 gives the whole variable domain NAGVMQNPRHLVRRRGQEARLRCSPMKGHSHVYWYRQLPEEGLKFMVYLQKENIIDESGMPKERFSAEFPKEGPSILRIQQVVRGDSAAYFCASGQGGTDTQYFGPGTRLTVL.

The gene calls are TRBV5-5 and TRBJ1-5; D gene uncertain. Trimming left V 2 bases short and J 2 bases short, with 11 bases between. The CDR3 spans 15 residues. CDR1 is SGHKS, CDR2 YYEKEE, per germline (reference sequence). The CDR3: CASSLQPGGNQPQHF. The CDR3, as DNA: TGTGCCAGCAGCTTACAGCCCGGGGGCAATCAGCCCCAGCATTTT.

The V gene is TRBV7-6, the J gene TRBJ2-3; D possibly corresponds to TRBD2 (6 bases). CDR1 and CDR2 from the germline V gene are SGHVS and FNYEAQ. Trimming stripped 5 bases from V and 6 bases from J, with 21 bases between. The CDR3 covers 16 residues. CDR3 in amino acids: CASSQLSGLAPDTQYF. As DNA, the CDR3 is TGTGCCAGCAGCCAACTGAGCGGGTTGGCCCCGGATACGCAGTATTTT.

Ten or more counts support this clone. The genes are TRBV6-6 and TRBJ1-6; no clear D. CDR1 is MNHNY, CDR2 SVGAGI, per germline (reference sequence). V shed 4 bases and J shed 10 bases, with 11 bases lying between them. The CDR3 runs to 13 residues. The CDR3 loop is CASSSGPVSPLHF. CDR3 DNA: TGTGCCAGCAGTTCCGGTCCGGTGTCACCCCTCCACTTT.

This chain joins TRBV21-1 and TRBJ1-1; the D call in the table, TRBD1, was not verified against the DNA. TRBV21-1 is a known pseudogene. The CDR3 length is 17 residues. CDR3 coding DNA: TGTGCCAGCAGCAAAGCCCCGAGACAGGGGAGAGGCACTGAAGCTTTCTTT. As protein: CASSKAPRQGRGTEAFF.

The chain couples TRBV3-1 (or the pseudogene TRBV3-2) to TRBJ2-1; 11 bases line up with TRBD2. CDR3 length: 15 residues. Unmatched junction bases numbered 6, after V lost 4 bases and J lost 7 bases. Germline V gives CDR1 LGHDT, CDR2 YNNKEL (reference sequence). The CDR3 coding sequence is TGTGCCAGCAGCCGGTCTAGCGGGAGGATTAATGAGCAGTTCTTC. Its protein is CASSRSSGRINEQFF.

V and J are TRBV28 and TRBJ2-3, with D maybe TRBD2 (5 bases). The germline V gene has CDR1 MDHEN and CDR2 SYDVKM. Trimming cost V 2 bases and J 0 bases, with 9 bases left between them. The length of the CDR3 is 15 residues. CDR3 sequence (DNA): TGTGCCAGCAGTTTACGGGGTTCTAGCACAGATACGCAGTATTTT. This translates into CASSLRGSSTDTQYF.

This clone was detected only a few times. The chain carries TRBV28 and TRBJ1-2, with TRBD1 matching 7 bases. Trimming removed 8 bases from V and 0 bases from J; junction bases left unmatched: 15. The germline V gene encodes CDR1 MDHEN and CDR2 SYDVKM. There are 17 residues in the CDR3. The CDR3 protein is CASLELDRESANYGYTF. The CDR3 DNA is TGTGCCAGCCTAGAGTTAGACAGGGAATCGGCTAACTATGGCTACACCTTC.

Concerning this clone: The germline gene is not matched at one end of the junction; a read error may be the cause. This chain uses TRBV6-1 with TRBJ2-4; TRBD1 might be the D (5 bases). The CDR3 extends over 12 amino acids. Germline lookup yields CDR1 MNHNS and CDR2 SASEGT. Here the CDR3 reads CASSEAGWQGDF. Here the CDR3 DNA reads TGTGCCAGCAGTGAAGCAGGATGGCAGGGTGACTTC.

The CDR3 is CASGAANYGYTF. CDR3 in DNA: TGTGCCAGCGGGGCGGCTAACTATGGCTACACCTTC. The rearrangement uses TRBV9 and TRBJ1-2, with TRBD1 as a possible D gene (5 bases). The length of the CDR3 is 12 residues. Germline lookup yields CDR1 SGDLS and CDR2 YYNGEE. V was clipped by 7 bases and J by 0 bases, with 7 bases between them.

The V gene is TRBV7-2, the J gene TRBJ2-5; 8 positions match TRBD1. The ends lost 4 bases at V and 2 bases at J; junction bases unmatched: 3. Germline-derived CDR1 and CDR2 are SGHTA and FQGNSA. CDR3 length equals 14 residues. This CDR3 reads CASSSQGVQETQYF. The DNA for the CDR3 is TGTGCCAGCAGCTCACAGGGGGTACAAGAGACCCAGTACTTC. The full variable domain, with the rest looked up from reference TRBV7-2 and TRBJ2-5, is GAGVSQSPSNKVTEKGKDVELRCDPISGHTALYWYRQSLGQGLEFLIYFQGNSAPDKSGLPSDRFSAERTGGSVSTLTIQRTQQEDSAVYLCASSSQGVQETQYFGPGTRLLVL.

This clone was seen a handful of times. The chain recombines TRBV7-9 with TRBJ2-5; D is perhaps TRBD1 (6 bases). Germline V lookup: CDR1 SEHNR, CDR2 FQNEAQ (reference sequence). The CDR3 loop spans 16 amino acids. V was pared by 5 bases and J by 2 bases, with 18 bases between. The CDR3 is CASSPSPQGPQETQYF. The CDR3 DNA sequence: TGTGCCAGCAGCCCAAGTCCCCAGGGGCCGCAAGAGACCCAGTACTTC.

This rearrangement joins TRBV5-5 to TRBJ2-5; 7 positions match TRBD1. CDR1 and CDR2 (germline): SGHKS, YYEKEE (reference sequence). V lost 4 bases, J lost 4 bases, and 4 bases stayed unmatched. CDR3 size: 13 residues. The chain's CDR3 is CASSVQGPETQYF. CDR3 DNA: TGTGCCAGCAGCGTACAGGGGCCAGAGACCCAGTACTTC.

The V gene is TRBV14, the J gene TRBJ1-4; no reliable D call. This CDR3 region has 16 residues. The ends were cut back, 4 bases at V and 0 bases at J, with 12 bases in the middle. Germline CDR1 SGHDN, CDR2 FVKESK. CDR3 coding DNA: TGTGCCAGCAGCCCCTTAACATCAGCAACTAATGAAAAACTGTTTTTT. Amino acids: CASSPLTSATNEKLFF.

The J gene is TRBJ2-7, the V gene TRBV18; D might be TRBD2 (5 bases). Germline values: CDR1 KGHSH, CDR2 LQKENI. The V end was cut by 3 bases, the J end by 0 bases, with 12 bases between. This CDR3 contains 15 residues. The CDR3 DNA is TGTGCCAGCTCACCTCCGGGTAGCGTCTCCTACGAGCAGTACTTC. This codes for CASSPPGSVSYEQYF.

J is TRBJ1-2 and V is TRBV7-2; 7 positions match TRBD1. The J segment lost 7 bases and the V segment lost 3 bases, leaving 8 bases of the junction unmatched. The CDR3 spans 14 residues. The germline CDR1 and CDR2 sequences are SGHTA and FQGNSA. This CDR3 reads CASSLTGSESGYTF. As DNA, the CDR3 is TGTGCCAGCAGCTTGACAGGGTCAGAAAGTGGCTACACCTTC.

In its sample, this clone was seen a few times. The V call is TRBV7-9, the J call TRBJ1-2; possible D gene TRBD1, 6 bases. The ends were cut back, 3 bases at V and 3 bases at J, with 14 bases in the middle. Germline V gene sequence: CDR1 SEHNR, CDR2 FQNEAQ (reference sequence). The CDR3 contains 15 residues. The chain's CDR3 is CASSLGQGIDYGYTF. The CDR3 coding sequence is TGTGCCAGCAGCTTGGGGCAGGGGATCGACTATGGCTACACCTTC.